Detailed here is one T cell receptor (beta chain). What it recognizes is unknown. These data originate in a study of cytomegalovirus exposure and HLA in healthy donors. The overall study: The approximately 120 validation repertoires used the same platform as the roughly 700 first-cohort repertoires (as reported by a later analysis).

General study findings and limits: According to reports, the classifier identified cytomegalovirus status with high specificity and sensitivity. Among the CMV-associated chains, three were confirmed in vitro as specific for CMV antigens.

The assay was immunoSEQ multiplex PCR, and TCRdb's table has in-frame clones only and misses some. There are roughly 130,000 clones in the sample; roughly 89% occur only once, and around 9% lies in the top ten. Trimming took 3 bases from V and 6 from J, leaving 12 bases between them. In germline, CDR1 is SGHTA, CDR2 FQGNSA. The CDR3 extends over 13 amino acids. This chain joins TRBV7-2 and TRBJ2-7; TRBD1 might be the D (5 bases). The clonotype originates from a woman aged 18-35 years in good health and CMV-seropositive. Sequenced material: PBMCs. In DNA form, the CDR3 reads TGTGCCAGCAGCTTGACACAGGCCGGCGAGCAGTACTTC. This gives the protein CASSLTQAGEQYF.